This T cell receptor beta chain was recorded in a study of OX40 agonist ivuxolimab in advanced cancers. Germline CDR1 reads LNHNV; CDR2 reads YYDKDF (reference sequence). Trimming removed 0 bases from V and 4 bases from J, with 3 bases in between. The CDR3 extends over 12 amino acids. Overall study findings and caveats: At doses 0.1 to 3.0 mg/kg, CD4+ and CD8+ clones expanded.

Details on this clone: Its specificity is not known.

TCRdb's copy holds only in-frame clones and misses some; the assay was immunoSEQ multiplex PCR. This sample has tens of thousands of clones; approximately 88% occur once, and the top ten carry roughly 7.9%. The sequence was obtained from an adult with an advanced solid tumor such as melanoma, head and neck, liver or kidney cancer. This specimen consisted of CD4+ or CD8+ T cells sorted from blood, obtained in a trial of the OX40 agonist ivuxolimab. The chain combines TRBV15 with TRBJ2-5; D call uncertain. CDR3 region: CATSRDGETQYF. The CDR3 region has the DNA TGTGCCACCAGCAGAGATGGAGAGACCCAGTACTTC.